This T cell receptor (beta chain) was sequenced for a study of cytomegalovirus exposure and HLA in healthy donors. Study-level information: An early release of data contained roughly 86 million unique TCRs, which came from HLA-typed donors. The study, taken as a whole, reports: Several of the most significant clusters were apparently associated with common viral pathogens in a later analysis. Specificity for CMV antigens was confirmed in vitro for three of the CMV-associated chains.

The primer mix had 60 Vbeta and 13 Jbeta primers. TCRdb's table, derived via immunoSEQ multiplex PCR, lists solely in-frame clones and lacks some. The sample includes 70,000 to 90,000 clones, 60% to 80% of them seen just once. This clone has at least ten counts. Its antigen is currently unknown. Germline lookup yields CDR1 MRHNA and CDR2 SNTAGT. Trimming took 2 bases from V and 6 from J, leaving 10 bases between them. The CDR3 loop spans 13 amino acids. The rearrangement uses TRBV6-4 and TRBJ1-1; no definite D call. The material sequenced was PBMCs. The TCR comes from a man in his forties or fifties in good health and CMV-seronegative. The CDR3 loop reads CASSDPPSAEAFF. The CDR3 DNA reads TGTGCCAGCAGTGACCCCCCTTCGGCTGAAGCTTTCTTT.